Listed here are 6 T cell receptor beta chains from one sample, sequenced in a study of T-cell reconstitution after alpha-beta-depleted transplantation in children. Unique molecular identifiers were incorporated into the prepared TCRbeta library. MiXCR was run by TCRdb on the PCR reads, yielding one entry per CDR3 protein. The sample gives hundreds of thousands of distinct CDR3 sequences, roughly a tenth of which show up once; around 4% is in the top ten. This specimen consisted of PBMCs from the stem cell graft donor, obtained from the stem cell graft. The receptors were gathered from a human donor who donated a stem cell graft to a child with acute myeloid leukemia.

In regard to this clonotype: This may be a read error: a much more frequent sequence differs by one nucleotide. The rearrangement joins TRBV4-3 to TRBJ2-7, with D unresolved. Per the germline V gene, CDR1 is LGHNA and CDR2 is YSLEER. This CDR3 spans 11 amino acids. In nucleotides, the CDR3 is TGCGCCAGCAGCCAAGACCACGAGCAGGACTTC. Translated: CASSQDHEQDF.

This clonotype was counted a few times. The DNA is omitted, as the CDR3 cannot be located on it reliably, and the CDR3 follows TCRdb's listing. The rearrangement uses TRBV29-1 and TRBJ2-7. Germline values: CDR1 SQVTM, CDR2 ANQGSEA. The CDR3 spans 10 residues, counting both ends. The CDR3 region is CSSYVCGQYF.

A note on this clonotype: A junction end diverges from the germline sequence, so it may reflect a read error. CDR3 nucleotides: TGCTGTGCTAGGAGTCTGTCATCTGAGTTGAATGAGCAGTTCTTC. It is translated as CCARSLSSELNEQFF. The chain combines TRBV20-1 with TRBJ2-1; D unclear. This CDR3 is 15 amino acids long. Germline V gives CDR1 DFQATT, CDR2 SNEGSKA (reference sequence).

Regarding this clonotype: A read error is possible here, since a much larger clone lies one base away. The chain couples TRBV20-1 to TRBJ2-5; 11 bases align to TRBD2. Trimming took 2 bases from V and 4 from J; bases not matched to a gene: 0. This CDR3 region has 13 residues. The germline V gene encodes CDR1 DFQATT and CDR2 SNEGSKA (reference sequence). DNA of the CDR3: TGCAGTGCTAGACTAGCGGGAGGAGAGACCCAGTACTTC. It translates to CSARLAGGETQYF.

This clonotype was observed a handful of times. The chain joins TRBV11-2 to TRBJ1-1; no clear D. The V and J ends lost 5 bases and 3 bases respectively, with 13 bases between them. Germline V CDR1 and CDR2: SGHAT, FQNNGV. The CDR3 contains 14 residues. The CDR3 DNA reads TGTGCCAGCAGCCCCCCACGTGGGGACACTGAAGCTTTCTTT. Translation: CASSPPRGDTEAFF.

This chain joins TRBV7-3 and TRBJ2-1; D is perhaps TRBD2 (6 bases). V lost 4 bases to trimming and J lost 4 bases, with 17 bases between them. The CDR3 totals 16 residues. Germline lookup yields CDR1 SGHTA and CDR2 FQGTGA. For the CDR3, the DNA is TGTGCCAGCAGCTCTACCCTGCCTAGCGCTTACAATGAGCAGTTCTTC. It translates to CASSSTLPSAYNEQFF.